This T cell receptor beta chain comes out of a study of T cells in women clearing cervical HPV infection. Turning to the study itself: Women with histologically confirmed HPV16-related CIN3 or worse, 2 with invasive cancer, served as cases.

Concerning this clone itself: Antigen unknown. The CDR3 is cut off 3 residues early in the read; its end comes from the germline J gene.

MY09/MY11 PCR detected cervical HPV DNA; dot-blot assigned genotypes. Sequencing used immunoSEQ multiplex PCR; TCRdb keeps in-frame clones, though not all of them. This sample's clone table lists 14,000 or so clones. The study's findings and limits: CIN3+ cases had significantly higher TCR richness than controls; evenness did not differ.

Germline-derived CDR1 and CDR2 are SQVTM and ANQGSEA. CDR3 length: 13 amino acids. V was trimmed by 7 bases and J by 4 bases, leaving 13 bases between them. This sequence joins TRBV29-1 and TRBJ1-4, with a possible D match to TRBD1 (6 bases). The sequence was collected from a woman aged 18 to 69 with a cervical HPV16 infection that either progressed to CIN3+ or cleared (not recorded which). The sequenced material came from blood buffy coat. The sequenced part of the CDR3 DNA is TGCAGCGCCAGCTACAGGGTTAATGAAAAA. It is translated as CSASYRVNEK. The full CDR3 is CSASYRVNEKLFF.